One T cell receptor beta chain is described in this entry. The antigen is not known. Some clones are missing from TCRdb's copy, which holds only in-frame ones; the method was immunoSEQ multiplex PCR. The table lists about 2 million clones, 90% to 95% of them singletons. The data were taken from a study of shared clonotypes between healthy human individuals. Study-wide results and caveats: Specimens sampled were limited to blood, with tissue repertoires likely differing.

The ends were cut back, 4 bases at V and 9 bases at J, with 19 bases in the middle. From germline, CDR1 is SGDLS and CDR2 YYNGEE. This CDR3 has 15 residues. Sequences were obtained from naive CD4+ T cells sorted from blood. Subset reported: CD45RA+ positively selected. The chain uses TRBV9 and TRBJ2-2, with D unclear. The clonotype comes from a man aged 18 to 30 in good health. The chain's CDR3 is CASSPLWGTARELFF. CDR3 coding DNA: TGTGCCAGCAGCCCGCTGTGGGGAACCGCACGGGAGCTGTTTTTT.